Listed below are T cell receptor beta chains from one sample, sequenced in a study of blood T cell repertoires in COVID-19. Using immunoSEQ multiplex PCR, the repertoire was profiled, and TCRdb retains in-frame clones only, with some absent. The table includes 170,000 or so clones, approximately 80% detected once. Material: peripheral blood. All receptors derive from a middle-aged woman with COVID-19, enrolled during active disease. CDR3s include the opening cysteine and the closing phenylalanine or tryptophan. A D gene is named only where the DNA matches it firmly. Rows give clone size only sometimes, using once, few, many, or a class for an expanded clone.

D: TRBD1; J: TRBJ1-2; size: -; V: TRBV27; DNA: TGTGCCAGCAGATTATCGGACAGGCCCCGAGATGGCTACACCTTC; CDR3: CASRLSDRPRDGYTF
D: -; J: TRBJ2-1; size: -; V: TRBV11-2; DNA: TGTGCCAGCAGCCCAGCTGCGGGTACCCACAATGAGCAGTTCTTC; CDR3: CASSPAAGTHNEQFF
D: -; J: TRBJ1-5; size: -; V: TRBV20-1; DNA: TGCAGTGCTAGTGCCCCGGGCGGGAATCAGCCCCAGCATTTT; CDR3: CSASAPGGNQPQHF
D: -; J: TRBJ2-1; size: -; V: TRBV24-1; DNA: TGTGCCACCAGTGATCCAGAAGTGGCAATGGTGCAGTTCTTC; CDR3: CATSDPEVAMVQFF
D: -; J: TRBJ1-5; size: once; V: TRBV7-8; DNA: TGTGCCAGCAGCACCCTGGGCACCAATCAGCCCCAGCATTTT; CDR3: CASSTLGTNQPQHF
D: TRBD1; J: TRBJ1-4; size: -; V: TRBV5-1; DNA: TGCGCCAGCAGCCCCACAGGGGGAACTAATGAAAAACTGTTTTTT; CDR3: CASSPTGGTNEKLFF
D: -; J: TRBJ1-1; size: -; V: TRBV3-1/TRBV3-2; DNA: TGTGCCAGCAGCCAAGTAGCGGGTGAAGCTTTCTTT; CDR3: CASSQVAGEAFF
D: -; J: TRBJ1-1; size: -; V: TRBV19; DNA: TGTGCCAGTAGCGACGACAGGTACGAGAACACTGAAGCTTTCTTT; CDR3: CASSDDRYENTEAFF
D: -; J: TRBJ2-3; size: -; V: TRBV2; DNA: TGTGCCAGCAGTTACAGGGAAACAGATACGCAGTATTTT; CDR3: CASSYRETDTQYF
D: TRBD1; J: TRBJ1-1; size: -; V: TRBV6-5; DNA: TGTGCCAGCAGCAAGGGGGCAGGGGGGAACACTGAAGCTTTCTTT; CDR3: CASSKGAGGNTEAFF
D: TRBD2; J: TRBJ2-1; size: -; V: TRBV7-9; DNA: TGTGCCAGCAGCTTAGCCACCGGGACTAGCGGGAGGGCGCCCCAAATCTTC; CDR3: CASSLATGTSGRAPQIF
D: TRBD2; J: TRBJ2-2; size: -; V: TRBV9; DNA: TGTGCCAGCAGCGCTGGGGCGGTAGCGGGGGGAGGAACCGGGGAGCTGTTTTTT; CDR3: CASSAGAVAGGGTGELFF
D: -; J: TRBJ2-7; size: -; V: TRBV24-1; DNA: TGTGCCACCAGTGCTCAGCGACTCTCCGAGCAGTACTTC; CDR3: CATSAQRLSEQYF
D: -; J: TRBJ2-5; size: -; V: TRBV10-1; DNA: TGCGCCAGCAGTGGGGGAGTGTTCCCAAACGGGGAGACCCAGTACTTC; CDR3: CASSGGVFPNGETQYF
D: TRBD2; J: TRBJ2-7; size: -; V: TRBV28; DNA: TGTGCCAGCAGCCCCTGGACTAGCGGAGTCGGTCTCGAGCAGTACTTC; CDR3: CASSPWTSGVGLEQYF
D: TRBD2; J: TRBJ2-5; size: -; V: TRBV7-2; DNA: TGTGCCAGCAGCCCGGGGGGGGCCCAGTACTTC; CDR3: CASSPGGAQYF
D: TRBD1; J: TRBJ1-3; size: few; V: TRBV28; DNA: TGTGCCAGCAGCCGACAGGGGCTCGGATACACCATATATTTT; CDR3: CASSRQGLGYTIYF
D: TRBD2; J: TRBJ2-2; size: -; V: TRBV11-3; DNA: TGTGCCAGCAGGCCCGGGGGGGCCGGCACCGGGGAGCTGTTTTTT; CDR3: CASRPGGAGTGELFF
D: TRBD1; J: TRBJ1-6; size: -; V: TRBV19; DNA: TGTGCCAGTAGTATGGCTACAGGGGACTCCTATAATTCACCCCTCCACTTT; CDR3: CASSMATGDSYNSPLHF
D: -; J: TRBJ2-5; size: -; V: TRBV24-1; DNA: TGTGCCACCAGTGAGGGGGGAGCTAAAGAGACCCAGTACTTC; CDR3: CATSEGGAKETQYF
D: -; J: TRBJ2-7; size: -; V: TRBV24-1; DNA: TGTGCCACCAGTGGCGGATCCTACGAGCAGTACTTC; CDR3: CATSGGSYEQYF
D: TRBD1; J: TRBJ1-2; size: -; V: TRBV6-5; DNA: TGTGCCAGCGGGGACAGGGGCCATGGCTACACCTTC; CDR3: CASGDRGHGYTF
D: -; J: TRBJ2-7; size: -; V: TRBV2; DNA: TGTGCCAGCAGTGATGCCCAGGGTCCCTACGAGCAGTACTTC; CDR3: CASSDAQGPYEQYF
D: -; J: TRBJ2-4; size: -; V: TRBV7-2; DNA: TGTGCCAGCAGCTTAGGACAGATAAACATTCAGTACTTC; CDR3: CASSLGQINIQYF
D: TRBD1; J: TRBJ2-1; size: -; V: TRBV19; DNA: TGTGCCAGTAGCCACTGGGACAGGTCGGGGAATGAGCAGTTCTTC; CDR3: CASSHWDRSGNEQFF
D: -; J: TRBJ1-5; size: -; V: TRBV1; DNA: TGCACCAGCAGCCGGACAGGGGGGAGCAATCAGCCCCAGCATTTT; CDR3: CTSSRTGGSNQPQHF
D: -; J: TRBJ1-2; size: -; V: TRBV28; DNA: TGTGCCAGTACGACCCTCAGGGATGGCTACACCTTC; CDR3: CASTTLRDGYTF
D: TRBD1; J: TRBJ2-1; size: -; V: TRBV6-4; DNA: TGTGCCAGCAGCGTCGGACAGGGTTTATCCTACAATGAGCAGTTCTTC; CDR3: CASSVGQGLSYNEQFF
D: TRBD1; J: TRBJ2-1; size: -; V: TRBV9; DNA: TGTGCCAGCAGCGTAGCCCGGGACAGGTCGTACAATGAGCAGTTCTTC; CDR3: CASSVARDRSYNEQFF
D: -; J: TRBJ2-7; size: -; V: TRBV15; DNA: TGTGCCACCAGCACTGATCGCCTATCCCTAGGGCAGTACTTC; CDR3: CATSTDRLSLGQYF
D: -; J: TRBJ1-2; size: -; V: TRBV3-1/TRBV3-2; DNA: TGTGCCAGCAGCCGCGGGGGCGCGGGTGGCTACACCTTC; CDR3: CASSRGGAGGYTF
D: TRBD2; J: TRBJ2-1; size: -; V: TRBV18; DNA: TGTGCCAGCTCCTCCGCCGGGACTAGGGGAGGTAATGAGCAGTTCTTC; CDR3: CASSSAGTRGGNEQFF
D: -; J: TRBJ1-6; size: -; V: TRBV4-1; DNA: TGCGCCAGCAGCCAAGACAGTTCCTATAATTCACCCCTCCACTTT; CDR3: CASSQDSSYNSPLHF
D: TRBD2; J: TRBJ2-3; size: -; V: TRBV27; DNA: TGTGCCAGCAGGACCTGGGGGGGGTCTAGCACAGATACGCAGTATTTT; CDR3: CASRTWGGSSTDTQYF
D: -; J: TRBJ2-2; size: -; V: TRBV5-1; DNA: TGCGCCAGCAGCAGGGGCGAGTTAACCGGGGAGCTGTTTTTT; CDR3: CASSRGELTGELFF
D: TRBD2; J: TRBJ2-1; size: -; V: TRBV11-2; DNA: TGTGCCAGCAGACAAGCTCTAGCGGGGGCCCTTTACAATGAGCAGTTCTTC; CDR3: CASRQALAGALYNEQFF
D: TRBD1; J: TRBJ1-5; size: once; V: TRBV19; DNA: TGTGCCAGTAGGACGAGACAGGGAACCAATCAGCCCCAGCATTTT; CDR3: CASRTRQGTNQPQHF
D: TRBD2; J: TRBJ2-7; size: -; V: TRBV5-1; DNA: TGCGCCAGCAGCCTAGCGGGAGATGAAACCCACGAGCAGTACTTC; CDR3: CASSLAGDETHEQYF
D: -; J: TRBJ1-1; size: once; V: TRBV4-2; DNA: TGTGCCAGCAAGAGCACTGAAGCTTTCTTT; CDR3: CASKSTEAFF
D: -; J: TRBJ1-4; size: -; V: TRBV29-1; DNA: TGCAGCGCCGAAGGTCCAGGGGTGGTAGAAAAACTGTTTTTT; CDR3: CSAEGPGVVEKLFF
D: -; J: TRBJ1-3; size: few; V: TRBV11-2; DNA: TGTGCCACCGGCGGGAACACCATATATTTT; CDR3: CATGGNTIYF
D: TRBD1; J: TRBJ1-4; size: once; V: TRBV25-1; DNA: TGTGCCAGCAGTGAAAGGGGGCCGGAAAAACTGTTTTTT; CDR3: CASSERGPEKLFF